A single sample gave rise to the 5 T cell receptor beta chains below, sequenced in a study of naive and memory T cell subsets. An oligonucleotide containing a UMI was ligated to the 3' end of TCR cDNA. The SP2 primer and nested alpha and beta constant region primers amplified ligated cDNA in four rounds. MiXCR was run by TCRdb on the 5' RACE reads, yielding one entry per CDR3 protein. The sample lists about 59,000 distinct CDR3 sequences, less than 10% occurring once. Receptors originate from a female donor in good health.

This clonotype was detected ten times or more. The chain has TRBV24-1 and TRBJ2-2, with 10 bases that match TRBD2. The trim removed 2 bases at V and 6 bases at J, leaving 5 bases unmatched. Germline V lookup: CDR1 KGHDR, CDR2 SFDVKD. The CDR3 is made up of 16 amino acids. The DNA of the CDR3 is TGTGCCACCAGTGATTCAGCGGGAGGGCCCTCCGGGGAGCTGTTTTTT. Translated, it gives CATSDSAGGPSGELFF.

In its sample, this clonotype was seen many times. The V gene is TRBV5-6, the J gene TRBJ1-1, with D tentatively TRBD1 (5 bases). In germline, CDR1 is SGHDT, CDR2 YYEEEE. The CDR3 is 16 residues long. The ends were cut back, 0 bases at V and 3 bases at J, with 15 bases in the middle. The CDR3 reads CASSLGSGRSHTEAFF. The CDR3 DNA reads TGTGCCAGCAGCTTGGGGTCAGGGAGAAGCCACACTGAAGCTTTCTTT.

This clonotype has more than one count but fewer than ten. The genes are TRBV6-1 and TRBJ1-1, with TRBD1 identical over 7 bases. The CDR3 extends over 14 amino acids. V shed 4 bases, J shed 1 base, and the junction held 3 bases outside the gene matches. Germline V gene sequence: CDR1 MNHNS, CDR2 SASEGT. The CDR3 DNA reads TGTGCCAGCAGTGCACGGGACAGGAACACTGAAGCTTTCTTT. Translated: CASSARDRNTEAFF.

This clonotype was detected a few times. The chain links TRBV4-1 to TRBJ2-3; unclear D gene. Trimming took off 3 bases at V and 5 bases at J, with 6 bases between the two ends. This CDR3 has 12 residues. Germline CDR1 MGHRA, CDR2 YSYEKL. The DNA of the CDR3 is TGCGCCAGCAGCCACCTACTAGATACGCAGTATTTT. Translation: CASSHLLDTQYF.

This clonotype came up many times. The chain employs TRBV6-6 and TRBJ1-1; TRBD1 might be the D (5 bases). The CDR3 length is 14 residues. From germline, CDR1 is MNHNY and CDR2 SVGAGI (reference sequence). The ends were cut back, 6 bases at V and 4 bases at J, with 15 bases in the middle. The CDR3 DNA reads as TGTGCCAGCAGCCCCGGGGGGGTTGTCACTGAAGCTTTCTTT. Translated: CASSPGGVVTEAFF.